This T cell receptor beta chain was identified during a study of T cell repertoires in cytomegalovirus infection. About the study: It can be stated that public TCR beta signatures indicated CMV infection as well as a matching HLA type. General study points: The cumulative frequency of public TCR beta families distinguished individuals who carried CMV together with the relevant HLA. Predominance within the ex vivo response was attributable to HLA-C-restricted CMV-specific TCR beta clonotypes.

TCRdb independently ran MiXCR on the reads; one entry per CDR3 protein. Among 450,000 to 650,000 distinct CDR3 sequences listed, 26% were seen once. Germline-derived CDR1 and CDR2 are MNHNS and SASEGT. V shed 3 bases, J shed 7 bases, and the junction held 16 bases outside the gene matches. CDR3 length equals 17 residues. Comment on this clonotype: Its antigen remains unknown.

The source is a human donor in good health (CMV status not recorded). Some clones in this sample may be carry-over from other donors' samples. The sequenced material came from PBMCs. V gene TRBV6-1 combines with J gene TRBJ2-5; 8 bases agree with TRBD2. CDR3 in amino acids: CASSDLGDPGGPGTQYF. CDR3 DNA sequence: TGTGCCAGCAGTGACTTAGGTGACCCGGGAGGGCCTGGGACCCAGTACTTC.